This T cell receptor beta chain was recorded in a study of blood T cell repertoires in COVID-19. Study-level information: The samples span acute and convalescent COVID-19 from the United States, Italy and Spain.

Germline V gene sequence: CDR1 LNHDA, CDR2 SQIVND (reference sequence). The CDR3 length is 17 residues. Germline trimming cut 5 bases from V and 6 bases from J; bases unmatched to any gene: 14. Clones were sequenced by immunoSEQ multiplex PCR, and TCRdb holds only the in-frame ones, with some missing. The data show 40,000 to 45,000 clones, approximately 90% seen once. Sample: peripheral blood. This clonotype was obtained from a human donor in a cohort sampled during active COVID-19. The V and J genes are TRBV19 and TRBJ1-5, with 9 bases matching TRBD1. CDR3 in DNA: TGTGCCAGTAGTTCAGGTCCCGGGACAGGGAACGGTCAGCCCCAGCATTTT. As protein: CASSSGPGTGNGQPQHF. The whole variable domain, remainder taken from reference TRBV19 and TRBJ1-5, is DGGITQSPKYLFRKEGQNVTLSCEQNLNHDAMYWYRQDPGQGLRLIYYSQIVNDFQKGDIAEGYSVSREKKESFPLTVTSAQKNPTAFYLCASSSGPGTGNGQPQHFGDGTRLSIL.